The 27 T cell receptor beta chains listed next were all sequenced from one sample in a study of CD4 T cell repertoires in COVID-19. Assay used: immunoSEQ multiplex PCR; TCRdb lists only in-frame clones, some missing. Among about 75,000 clones listed, 83% were seen once. The sequencing used CD4+ T cells from peripheral blood, collected after recovery from COVID-19. All receptors derive from a human donor who had COVID-19.

The chain has TRBV5-1 and TRBJ2-7, with 8 nucleotides matching TRBD1. Trimming cost V 5 bases and J 1 base; bases outside gene matches: 20. This CDR3 is built from 19 residues. Per germline, CDR1 SGHRS and CDR2 YFSETQ. This CDR3 is CASRLSYPSGQATSYEQYF. As DNA, the CDR3 is TGCGCCAGCAGGTTATCTTACCCTTCGGGACAGGCAACTTCCTACGAGCAGTACTTC.

The rearrangement joins TRBV11-2 to TRBJ2-3; 9 bases are shared with TRBD1. Germline V CDR1 and CDR2: SGHAT, FQNNGV. V lost 7 bases, J lost 3 bases, and 8 bases stayed unmatched. There are 15 residues in the CDR3. The CDR3 DNA reads TGTGCCAGCACTTTCCGGGACAGGGAGACAGATACGCAGTATTTT. Translation gives CASTFRDRETDTQYF.

The CDR3 region is CASSMVGGYTF. The CDR3 nucleotides are TGTGCCAGTAGTATGGTCGGCGGCTACACCTTC. V gene TRBV19 combines with J gene TRBJ1-2; D gene ambiguous. V was trimmed by 3 bases and J by 8 bases, leaving 7 bases between them. This CDR3 spans 11 amino acids. Germline-derived CDR1 and CDR2 are LNHDA and SQIVND (reference sequence).

This chain joins TRBV20-1 and TRBJ2-3, with D possibly TRBD2 on 6 matching bases. V was clipped by 3 bases and J by 4 bases, with 8 bases between them. Germline CDR1 DFQATT, CDR2 SNEGSKA (reference sequence). This CDR3 region has 12 residues. The CDR3 DNA reads TGCAGTGCTAGTTGGAGGGCAGATACGCAGTATTTT. Amino acid sequence: CSASWRADTQYF.

This clone was seen a handful of times. The chain uses TRBV28 and TRBJ2-2; D is perhaps TRBD2 (6 bases). CDR1 MDHEN and CDR2 SYDVKM come from the germline V gene. Trimming stripped 3 bases from V and 7 bases from J, with 12 bases between. The CDR3 is made up of 14 amino acids. CDR3 loop: CASSLSGVDGELFF. DNA for the CDR3: TGTGCCAGCAGTTTGTCGGGAGTTGACGGGGAGCTGTTTTTT. Using reference TRBV28 and TRBJ2-2 for the parts outside the CDR3, the full variable domain is DVKVTQSSRYLVKRTGEKVFLECVQDMDHENMFWYRQDPGLGLRLIYFSYDVKMKEKGDIPEGYSVSREKKERFSLILESASTNQTSMYLCASSLSGVDGELFFGEGSRLTVL.

The chain is built from TRBV19 and TRBJ1-2; 7 bases are a match to TRBD1. Germline V gives CDR1 LNHDA, CDR2 SQIVND (reference sequence). V lost 5 bases to trimming and J lost 2 bases; unmatched junction nucleotides: 8. This CDR3 is built from 15 residues. This CDR3 reads CASSPGQPENYGYTF. CDR3 nucleotide sequence: TGTGCCAGTAGTCCGGGACAGCCGGAAAACTATGGCTACACCTTC.

The rearrangement links TRBV18 to TRBJ2-5; the match to TRBD2 covers 8 bases. Per the germline V gene, CDR1 is KGHSH and CDR2 is LQKENI. The CDR3 is 15 residues long. After removal of 6 bases from V and 2 bases from J, the junction contained 8 bases not matched to a gene. In DNA, the CDR3 is TGTGCCAGCTCTTTTAGCGGGGCCAGACAAGAGACCCAGTACTTC. This translates into CASSFSGARQETQYF. The full variable domain, in which reference TRBV18 and TRBJ2-5 provide the parts outside the CDR3, is NAGVMQNPRHLVRRRGQEARLRCSPMKGHSHVYWYRQLPEEGLKFMVYLQKENIIDESGMPKERFSAEFPKEGPSILRIQQVVRGDSAAYFCASSFSGARQETQYFGPGTRLLVL.

The rearrangement uses TRBV18 and TRBJ2-7; tentative D call: TRBD1 (8 bases). The CDR3 is 15 amino acids. The V gene's germline CDR1 is KGHSH and CDR2 LQKENI. V shed 3 bases and J shed 3 bases, with 15 bases lying between them. CDR3 sequence: CASSPKTGEGYEQYF. The DNA for the CDR3 is TGTGCCAGCTCACCTAAGACAGGGGAGGGCTACGAGCAGTACTTC.

This sequence joins TRBV6-5 and TRBJ2-7, with D possibly matching TRBD1 (6 bases). The CDR3 runs to 15 residues. Germline loops: CDR1 MNHEY, CDR2 SVGAGI. Trimming stripped 6 bases from V and 0 bases from J, with 15 bases between. This CDR3 reads CASSQYRDTSYEQYF. DNA for the CDR3: TGTGCCAGCAGCCAATACCGGGACACCTCCTACGAGCAGTACTTC.

The chain uses TRBV5-1 and TRBJ1-4; weak D call: TRBD1 (5 bases). The V end lost 4 bases, the J end lost 8 bases, and 12 bases lay between the germline ends. The CDR3 is made up of 13 amino acids. Germline V gives CDR1 SGHRS, CDR2 YFSETQ. CDR3 region: CASSTEGHEKLFF. The CDR3 nucleotides are TGCGCCAGCAGCACGGAGGGGCACGAAAAACTGTTTTTT.

The chain recombines TRBV28 with TRBJ1-1; TRBD1 aligns across 11 bases. After removal of 8 bases from V and 1 base from J, the junction contained 6 bases not matched to a gene. This CDR3 comprises 15 residues. Germline CDR1 is MDHEN and CDR2 is SYDVKM. The CDR3 region is CASGRDRGSNTEAFF. CDR3 coding DNA: TGTGCCAGCGGACGGGACAGGGGGTCGAACACTGAAGCTTTCTTT.

V and J are TRBV18 and TRBJ1-2; 8 positions match TRBD1. The CDR3 runs to 14 residues. J lost 7 bases, V lost 2 bases, and 6 bases had no gene match. Germline V gives CDR1 KGHSH, CDR2 LQKENI. CDR3 protein: CASSPGTGFVGYTF. The CDR3 coding sequence is TGTGCCAGCTCACCAGGGACAGGTTTTGTTGGCTACACCTTC.

V usage is TRBV29-1 and J usage is TRBJ2-7; perhaps TRBD1 as D (6 bases). This CDR3 spans 16 amino acids. Trimming cost V 4 bases and J 3 bases, with 22 bases left between them. CDR1 is SQVTM, CDR2 ANQGSEA, per germline. CDR3 bases: TGCAGCGTTGCCCACGAACAGGGCTCCTTCGACTACGAGCAGTACTTC. It yields the protein CSVAHEQGSFDYEQYF.

The rearrangement links TRBV3-1 (or the pseudogene TRBV3-2) to TRBJ2-1, with unresolved D. In germline, CDR1 is LGHDT, CDR2 YNNKEL (reference sequence). The CDR3 length is 14 residues. V dropped 1 base and J dropped 6 bases, with 10 bases sitting between them. This chain's CDR3 is CASSQASRFNEQFF. The DNA for the CDR3 is TGTGCCAGCAGCCAAGCTTCCCGGTTCAATGAGCAGTTCTTC.

The chain joins TRBV11-1 to TRBJ2-1; 13 bases line up with TRBD2. In germline, CDR1 is SGHAT, CDR2 FQDESV (reference sequence). CDR3 length: 15 residues. The V gene end was trimmed by 1 base and the J gene end by 7 bases; junction bases not matched to a gene: 1. CDR3 bases: TGTGCCAGCAGCTTAGGACTAGCGGGAGGAAATGAGCAGTTCTTC. Translating it yields CASSLGLAGGNEQFF.

The chain has TRBV5-4 and TRBJ2-7; TRBD1 matches at 9 bases. This CDR3 has 14 amino acids. J was trimmed by 6 bases and V by 4 bases; bases with no gene match: 8. Germline-derived CDR1 and CDR2 are SGHNT and YYREEE (reference sequence). The CDR3 protein is CASSAGQGQAEQYF. The CDR3 DNA follows: TGTGCCAGCAGCGCCGGACAGGGGCAAGCCGAGCAGTACTTC.

Remarks on this clone: Other DNA sequences from this sample encode an identical CDR3 as well. The chain combines TRBV6-1 with TRBJ2-7; TRBD1 or TRBD2 may be the D gene (5 bases each). The germline V gene encodes CDR1 MNHNS and CDR2 SASEGT. V lost 1 base to trimming and J lost 5 bases, with 9 bases between them. This CDR3 has 13 residues. The CDR3 DNA follows: TGTGCCAGCAGTGAAGGAGGGGTTAACGAGCAGTACTTC. It yields the protein CASSEGGVNEQYF.

V is TRBV28 and J is TRBJ2-7, with a tentative D call TRBD1 (6 bases). The CDR3 has 15 residues. CDR1 is MDHEN and CDR2 is SYDVKM in the germline V gene. V was shortened by 6 bases and J by 1 base, with 16 bases between the two germline ends. The CDR3 DNA reads as TGTGCCAGCAGACAATCACCAGGGGTTTCCTACGAGCAGTACTTC. Protein product: CASRQSPGVSYEQYF.

This chain connects TRBV19 to TRBJ1-1; D is perhaps TRBD1 (6 bases). Germline values: CDR1 LNHDA, CDR2 SQIVND (reference sequence). V shed 6 bases and J shed 1 base, with 15 bases lying between them. The CDR3 extends over 15 amino acids. The CDR3 sequence: CASRNLQGRNTEAFF. CDR3 nucleotides: TGTGCCAGTAGGAACCTACAGGGTAGGAACACTGAAGCTTTCTTT. Based on the CDR3 plus reference TRBV19 and TRBJ1-1, the full variable domain is DGGITQSPKYLFRKEGQNVTLSCEQNLNHDAMYWYRQDPGQGLRLIYYSQIVNDFQKGDIAEGYSVSREKKESFPLTVTSAQKNPTAFYLCASRNLQGRNTEAFFGQGTRLTVV.

The chain employs TRBV15 and TRBJ1-5; TRBD1 is a possible D gene (5 bases). The CDR3 runs to 15 residues. V was pared by 0 bases and J by 7 bases, with 13 bases between. The germline V gene encodes CDR1 LNHNV and CDR2 YYDKDF (reference sequence). CDR3 nucleotide sequence: TGTGCCACCAGCAGAGAGGGGAGGGAGGGGCAGCCCCAGCATTTT. It encodes CATSREGREGQPQHF.

The V gene is TRBV7-3, the J gene TRBJ2-1, with D maybe TRBD2 (6 bases). V was shortened by 2 bases and J by 10 bases, with 18 bases between the two germline ends. CDR1 is SGHTA and CDR2 is FQGTGA in the germline V gene. The CDR3 is 15 amino acids. In DNA, the CDR3 is TGTGCCAGCAGCTTACTGGGACTCCCATCGGGCGAGCAGTTCTTC. This sequence encodes CASSLLGLPSGEQFF.

J is TRBJ2-2 and V is TRBV24-1, with no clear D. V shed 5 bases and J shed 1 base, with 7 bases lying between them. Germline V gene sequence: CDR1 KGHDR, CDR2 SFDVKD. The CDR3 runs to 14 residues. Here the CDR3 DNA reads TGTGCCACCAGTGGAATGGGGAACACCGGGGAGCTGTTTTTT. As protein: CATSGMGNTGELFF.

This rearrangement joins TRBV5-4 to TRBJ2-2; D unresolved. The CDR3 has 13 residues. CDR1 is SGHNT and CDR2 is YYREEE in the germline V gene (reference sequence). V was cut by 5 bases and J by 5 bases, with 10 bases left in between. CDR3 sequence (DNA): TGTGCCAGCAGTATGGGGTATACCGGGGAGCTGTTTTTT. Translated: CASSMGYTGELFF.

The V and J genes are TRBV5-4 and TRBJ2-1, with TRBD1 matching over 9 bases. The CDR3 totals 14 residues. Germline-derived CDR1 and CDR2 are SGHNT and YYREEE (reference sequence). Trimming cost V 5 bases and J 9 bases; bases outside gene matches: 9. This CDR3 reads CASRSGTGSGEQFF. CDR3 coding DNA: TGTGCCAGCAGGAGCGGGACAGGGTCCGGTGAGCAGTTCTTC.

This CDR3 is CASSFGLAGATDTQYF. CDR3 nucleotides: TGTGCCAGCAGCTTTGGACTAGCGGGTGCCACAGATACGCAGTATTTT. This sequence joins TRBV7-2 and TRBJ2-3, with TRBD2 matching over 11 bases. Per germline, CDR1 SGHTA and CDR2 FQGNSA. This CDR3 comprises 16 residues. The junction had 4 bases not matched to a gene; V was cut back by 3 bases and J by 2 bases.

The CDR3 is CASSTQLGQWPQHF. CDR3 nucleotide sequence: TGTGCCAGCAGTACACAGTTGGGTCAGTGGCCCCAGCATTTT. V gene TRBV6-5 combines with J gene TRBJ1-5; D not certain. The CDR3 is made up of 14 amino acids. CDR1 and CDR2 from the germline V gene are MNHEY and SVGAGI. Deletions cut 5 bases from V and 9 bases from J, with 17 bases between.

This chain joins TRBV6-1 and TRBJ2-1, with D unresolved. Per the germline V gene, CDR1 is MNHNS and CDR2 is SASEGT. Trimming removed 1 base at V and 10 bases at J, with 5 bases between. The CDR3 covers 11 residues. In DNA, the CDR3 is TGTGCCAGCAGTGAAGTAATGGAGCAGTTCTTC. Translated, it gives CASSEVMEQFF.